These 17 T cell receptor beta chains originate from one sample sequenced in a study of blood T cell repertoires in COVID-19. Sequencing was performed with immunoSEQ multiplex PCR; in TCRdb, only in-frame clones are kept and a portion is missing. The sample carries fewer than 90,000 clones, 86% recorded once. Sequenced input: peripheral blood. The receptors were gathered from a man over 45 with active or convalescent COVID-19.

The V call is TRBV19, the J call TRBJ2-3, with TRBD1 matching 8 bases. Per germline, CDR1 LNHDA and CDR2 SQIVND (reference sequence). This CDR3 spans 18 amino acids. Germline trimming cut 5 bases from V and 1 base from J; bases unmatched to any gene: 14. The CDR3 sequence is CASSLGTGVSTGTDTQYF. For the CDR3, the DNA is TGTGCCAGTAGTCTCGGGACAGGAGTATCCACTGGCACAGATACGCAGTATTTT.

The chain employs TRBV5-1 and TRBJ2-2, with 10 bases identical to TRBD2. Per the germline V gene, CDR1 is SGHRS and CDR2 is YFSETQ. Germline trimming cut 4 bases from V and 4 bases from J; bases unmatched to any gene: 10. This CDR3 is 17 amino acids long. CDR3: CASSPSSGGSSTGELFF. CDR3 nucleotides: TGCGCCAGCAGCCCCTCTAGCGGGGGAAGTAGCACCGGGGAGCTGTTTTTT.

The chain uses TRBV28 and TRBJ1-5; D gene uncertain. The CDR3 is 15 amino acids. CDR1 and CDR2 (germline): MDHEN, SYDVKM. V dropped 6 bases and J dropped 0 bases, with 12 bases sitting between them. The CDR3 DNA reads as TGTGCCAGCAGCGAGCGTCCCAATAGCAATCAGCCCCAGCATTTT. Its protein product is CASSERPNSNQPQHF.

J is TRBJ2-1 and V is TRBV3-1 (or the pseudogene TRBV3-2), with 10 bases aligning to TRBD2. The CDR3 sequence is 15 residues long. The trim removed 8 bases at V and 3 bases at J, leaving 7 bases unmatched. CDR1 LGHDT and CDR2 YNNKEL come from the germline V gene (reference sequence). The CDR3 protein is CASHRAGGGYNEQFF. In DNA, the CDR3 is TGTGCCAGCCATAGAGCGGGAGGGGGCTACAATGAGCAGTTCTTC.

The J gene is TRBJ1-1, the V gene TRBV2; no reliable D call. The length of the CDR3 is 13 residues. Germline V gene lookup returns CDR1 SNHLY and CDR2 FYNNEI. V lost 9 bases and J lost 1, with 12 bases in between. DNA for the CDR3: TGTGCCAGAGAGGTGGGTGAGAACACTGAAGCTTTCTTT. It yields the protein CAREVGENTEAFF.

This CDR3 is CASSQAQGGRSGYTF. The CDR3 bases are TGCGCCAGCAGTCAGGCACAGGGGGGTAGGAGTGGCTACACCTTC. The V gene is TRBV4-3, the J gene TRBJ1-2; 8 bases match TRBD1. Germline values: CDR1 LGHNA, CDR2 YSLEER. This CDR3 is 15 amino acids long. The trim removed 6 bases at V and 7 bases at J, leaving 13 bases unmatched.

The chain links TRBV24-1 to TRBJ2-2; no clear D gene. The CDR3 length is 11 residues. Deletions cut 7 bases from V and 6 bases from J, with 5 bases between. CDR1 is KGHDR and CDR2 is SFDVKD in the germline V gene. As DNA, the CDR3 is TGTGCCACCAGGAGCGCCGGGGAGCTGTTTTTT. It codes for CATRSAGELFF.

This chain joins TRBV28 and TRBJ1-1, with TRBD1 matching 8 bases. The germline CDR1 and CDR2 sequences are MDHEN and SYDVKM. This CDR3 comprises 15 residues. Unmatched junction bases numbered 8, after V lost 3 bases and J lost 5 bases. CDR3 region: CASSFRGRVGTEAFF. CDR3 nucleotides: TGTGCCAGCAGTTTCAGGGGGCGGGTAGGAACTGAAGCTTTCTTT.

The chain carries TRBV28 and TRBJ2-7; D is possibly TRBD1 (7 bases). Germline CDR1 MDHEN, CDR2 SYDVKM. This CDR3 is 13 amino acids long. V shed 5 bases and J shed 4 bases, with 12 bases lying between them. In DNA form, the CDR3 reads TGTGCCAGCAGTCATCAGGGGGGTTACGAGCAGTACTTC. This translates into CASSHQGGYEQYF.

There are a few counts of this clone. CDR3 region: CASSPQTGGNYGYTF. Written as DNA, the CDR3 is TGTGCCAGCAGTCCCCAGACAGGGGGGAACTATGGCTACACCTTC. This sequence joins TRBV28 and TRBJ1-2; TRBD1 agrees at 9 bases. Germline CDR1 and CDR2: MDHEN and SYDVKM. The CDR3 length is 15 residues. The V gene end was trimmed by 5 bases and the J gene end by 2 bases; junction bases not matched to a gene: 6.

The chain couples TRBV2 to TRBJ2-3; tentative D call: TRBD1 (5 bases). Germline loops: CDR1 SNHLY, CDR2 FYNNEI. This CDR3 contains 13 residues. Trimming removed 7 bases from V and 6 bases from J, with 14 bases in between. In nucleotides, the CDR3 is TGTGCCAGCAATGATATAGGGGTCGATACGCAGTATTTT. Encoded protein: CASNDIGVDTQYF. Complete variable domain (other parts from reference TRBV2 and TRBJ2-3): EPEVTQTPSHQVTQMGQEVILRCVPISNHLYFYWYRQILGQKVEFLVSFYNNEISEKSEIFDDQFSVERPDGSNFTLKIRSTKLEDSAMYFCASNDIGVDTQYFGPGTRLTVL.

V usage is TRBV13 and J usage is TRBJ2-1; 8 bases fit TRBD1. CDR1 is PRHDT, CDR2 FYEKMQ, per germline (reference sequence). CDR3 length: 14 residues. J lost 11 bases, V lost 5 bases, and 11 bases had no gene match. The CDR3 DNA reads TGTGCCAGCAGCCAAGGGGCAGGGGGCGGGAAGCAGTTCTTC. It codes for CASSQGAGGGKQFF.

The genes are TRBV5-1 and TRBJ2-1; 7 bases fit TRBD1. V shed 1 base, J shed 2 bases, and the junction held 3 bases outside the gene matches. CDR3 length: 15 amino acids. Germline V CDR1 and CDR2: SGHRS, YFSETQ. The DNA of the CDR3 is TGCGCCAGCAGCTTGAACAGGGGAACCTACAATGAGCAGTTCTTC. Protein sequence: CASSLNRGTYNEQFF.

The V and J genes are TRBV28 and TRBJ2-5; 8 bases line up with TRBD1. The length of the CDR3 is 13 residues. The V segment lost 7 bases and the J segment 4 bases; nucleotides outside the gene matches: 5. The germline V gene has CDR1 MDHEN and CDR2 SYDVKM. CDR3 protein: CASTGGAVETQYF. The CDR3 DNA follows: TGTGCCAGCACAGGGGGCGCGGTAGAGACCCAGTACTTC.

The rearrangement joins TRBV14 to TRBJ2-2, with D perhaps TRBD2 (6 bases). The V end was cut by 6 bases, the J end by 10 bases, with 21 bases between. This CDR3 has 15 residues. Germline V gene data show CDR1 as SGHDN and CDR2 as FVKESK. CDR3 region: CASSSGGTNREELFF. The DNA of the CDR3 is TGTGCCAGCAGTAGTGGGGGGACCAACCGGGAGGAGCTGTTTTTT.

The J gene is TRBJ1-5, the V gene TRBV28; D is perhaps TRBD1 (5 bases). Per germline, CDR1 MDHEN and CDR2 SYDVKM. This CDR3 spans 12 amino acids. The V gene lost 6 bases and the J gene lost 6 bases, with 9 bases spanning the gap. CDR3 sequence reads: CASRRTLQPQHF. Here the CDR3 DNA reads TGTGCCAGCAGACGGACACTTCAGCCCCAGCATTTT.

The J gene is TRBJ2-7, the V gene TRBV7-2, with 11 bases aligning to TRBD1. The length of the CDR3 is 16 residues. Unmatched junction bases numbered 9, after V lost 1 base and J lost 7 bases. The germline V gene encodes CDR1 SGHTA and CDR2 FQGNSA. CDR3 loop: CASSLGGTGGGWEQYF. The CDR3 nucleotides are TGTGCCAGCAGCTTAGGGGGGACAGGGGGAGGTTGGGAGCAGTACTTC.